This T cell receptor (beta chain) was found in a study of T cell responses to AZD1222 COVID-19 vaccine. Clones were sequenced by immunoSEQ multiplex PCR, and TCRdb holds only the in-frame ones, with some missing. The table includes about 140,000 clones, approximately 90% detected once. V was cut by 3 bases and J by 5 bases, with 24 bases left in between. The CDR3 runs 17 residues. CDR1 and CDR2 (germline): SGHKS, YYEKEE (reference sequence). The V and J genes are TRBV5-5 and TRBJ2-7; possibly TRBD1 or TRBD2 for D (5 bases each). Sequencing used peripheral blood, obtained on day 0 of AZD1222 vaccination. This receptor was obtained from an adult in good health. The CDR3 region is CASSSNVPGPSPHEQYF. The CDR3, as DNA: TGTGCCAGCAGCTCAAACGTGCCGGGACCAAGTCCCCACGAGCAGTACTTC.